A selection of T cell receptor beta chains follows, all from one sample in a study of T cell responses to AZD1222 COVID-19 vaccine. Assay: immunoSEQ multiplex PCR; the TCRdb copy retains only in-frame clones and omits some. The table records about 120,000 clones, about 86% of them present only once. The source was peripheral blood, collected on day 0 of AZD1222 vaccination. The receptors were sampled from an adult in good health. Each CDR3 is given with its conserved first and last residue. A D gene is named only where the DNA matches it firmly. Rows give clone size only sometimes, using once, few, many, or a class for an expanded clone.

v_call: TRBV19
clone_size: -
d_call: -
j_call: TRBJ1-1
cdr3_nt: TGTGCCAGTAGTCCCGGAAGGGTTGCAGTGTTGAACACTGAAGCTTTCTTT
cdr3_aa: CASSPGRVAVLNTEAFF

v_call: TRBV10-3
clone_size: -
d_call: -
j_call: TRBJ1-1
cdr3_nt: TGTGCCATCACCCGAGACGGGAACACTGAAGCTTTCTTT
cdr3_aa: CAITRDGNTEAFF

v_call: TRBV2
clone_size: -
d_call: TRBD1
j_call: TRBJ1-2
cdr3_nt: TGTGCCACCGGTCTGGACAGGGCAGGGGGCTACACCTTC
cdr3_aa: CATGLDRAGGYTF

v_call: TRBV28
clone_size: -
d_call: -
j_call: TRBJ1-2
cdr3_nt: TGTGCCAGCAGCGTTCAAGGTGGGACATCCACTAAGTATGGCTACACCTTC
cdr3_aa: CASSVQGGTSTKYGYTF

v_call: TRBV7-2
clone_size: few
d_call: -
j_call: TRBJ1-3
cdr3_nt: TGTGCCAGCAGCTTATGGTCGACGGGGAGCTCTGGAAACACCATATATTTT
cdr3_aa: CASSLWSTGSSGNTIYF

v_call: TRBV7-6
clone_size: -
d_call: -
j_call: TRBJ1-4
cdr3_nt: TGTGCCAGCAGCTTATCGACGGCTGCAACTAATGAAAAACTGTTTTTT
cdr3_aa: CASSLSTAATNEKLFF

v_call: TRBV7-2
clone_size: -
d_call: TRBD1
j_call: TRBJ1-1
cdr3_nt: TGTGCCAGCAGCTGGACAGGGGTGAACACTGAAGCTTTCTTT
cdr3_aa: CASSWTGVNTEAFF

v_call: TRBV6-1
clone_size: -
d_call: -
j_call: TRBJ1-1
cdr3_nt: TGTGCCAGCAGTGATGTTTGGGGGGTGGTCACTGAAGCTTTCTTT
cdr3_aa: CASSDVWGVVTEAFF

v_call: TRBV30
clone_size: -
d_call: -
j_call: TRBJ1-5
cdr3_nt: TGTGCCTGGGATAGGCAGGGAGGGAATCAGCCCCAGCATTTT
cdr3_aa: CAWDRQGGNQPQHF

v_call: TRBV19
clone_size: -
d_call: TRBD2
j_call: TRBJ2-7
cdr3_nt: TGTGCCAGTAGTACGGGAGCGGGGGGCTCCTACGAGCAGTACTTC
cdr3_aa: CASSTGAGGSYEQYF

v_call: TRBV30
clone_size: once
d_call: TRBD1
j_call: TRBJ2-1
cdr3_nt: TGTGCCTGGGAAGGACAGGGGGCGTTGGGTGAGCAGTTCTTC
cdr3_aa: CAWEGQGALGEQFF

v_call: TRBV30
clone_size: -
d_call: TRBD1
j_call: TRBJ2-3
cdr3_nt: TGTGCCTGGAGTGGGACAGGGGATAGAGATACGCAGTATTTT
cdr3_aa: CAWSGTGDRDTQYF

v_call: TRBV5-1
clone_size: -
d_call: TRBD1
j_call: TRBJ2-3
cdr3_nt: TGCGCCAGCAGCCCCCTCCCGGGACAGGGGGGCACAGATACGCAGTATTTT
cdr3_aa: CASSPLPGQGGTDTQYF

v_call: TRBV5-6
clone_size: -
d_call: -
j_call: TRBJ1-5
cdr3_nt: TGTGCCAGCAGCTTCTTCAGGGTAAGCGATCAGCCCCAGCATTTT
cdr3_aa: CASSFFRVSDQPQHF

v_call: TRBV4-1
clone_size: -
d_call: -
j_call: TRBJ1-5
cdr3_nt: TGCGCCAGCAGCCAAGACAGGGGCAATCAGCCCCAGCATTTT
cdr3_aa: CASSQDRGNQPQHF